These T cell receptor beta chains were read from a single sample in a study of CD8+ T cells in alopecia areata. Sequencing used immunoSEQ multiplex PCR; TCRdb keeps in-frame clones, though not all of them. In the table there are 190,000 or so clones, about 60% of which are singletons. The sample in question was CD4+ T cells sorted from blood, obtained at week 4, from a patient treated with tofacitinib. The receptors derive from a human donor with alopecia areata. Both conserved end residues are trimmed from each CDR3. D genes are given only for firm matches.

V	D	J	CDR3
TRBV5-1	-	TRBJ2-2	ASSGVMRGTGELF
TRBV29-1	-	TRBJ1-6	SGDFISPGLGVDNSPLH
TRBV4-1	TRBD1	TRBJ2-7	ASSHPGQGLSEQY
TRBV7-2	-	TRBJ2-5	ASSLGPSKGETQY
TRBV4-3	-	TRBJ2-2	ASSVTGRATGELF
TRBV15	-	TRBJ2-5	ATSRDLGGTVFGETQY
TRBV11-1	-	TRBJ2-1	ASSFGDGFSDEQF
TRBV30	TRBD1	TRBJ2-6	AWSRRRLGQGAAGANVLT
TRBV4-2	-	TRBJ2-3	ASSQGKAAMGTDTQY
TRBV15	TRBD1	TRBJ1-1	ATSRQGELNTEAF
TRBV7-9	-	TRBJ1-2	ASSLGDVLSGYT
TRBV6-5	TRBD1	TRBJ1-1	ASSPGTGAEAF
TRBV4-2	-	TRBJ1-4	ASSRGRAPTNEKLF
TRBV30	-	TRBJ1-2	AWSVTGTGADGYT
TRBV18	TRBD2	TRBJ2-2	ASSPRRGGRNTGELF
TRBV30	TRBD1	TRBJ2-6	AWSVRGQGAPSGANVLT
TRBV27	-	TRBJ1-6	ASRLARLKGSPLH
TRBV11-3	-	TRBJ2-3	ASSKGGADTQY
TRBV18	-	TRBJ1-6	ASSPMDNSPLH
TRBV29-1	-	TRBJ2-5	SVEDQQETQY
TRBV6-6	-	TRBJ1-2	ASSPLGIGYT
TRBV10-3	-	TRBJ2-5	ASSETSFETQY
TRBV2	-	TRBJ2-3	ASIGLSDTQY
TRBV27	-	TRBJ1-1	ASTAHGGNTEAF
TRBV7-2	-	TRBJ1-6	ASSLSLGVLGSPLH
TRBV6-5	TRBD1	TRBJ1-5	ASREQGALGQPQH
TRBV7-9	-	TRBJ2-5	ASSLEAGAQQTQY
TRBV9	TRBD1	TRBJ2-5	ASSVGQGLGETQY
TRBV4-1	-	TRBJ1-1	ASSQDRGYSISEAF
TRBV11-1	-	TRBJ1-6	ASSSGTRNSPLH
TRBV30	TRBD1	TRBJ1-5	AWQDRGVRQPQH
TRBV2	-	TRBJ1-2	ASSERTALGYGYT
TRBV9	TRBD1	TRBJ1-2	ASSPDRDYGYT
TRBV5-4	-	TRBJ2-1	ASSLVVNNEQF
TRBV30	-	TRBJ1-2	AWSRRVPGYT
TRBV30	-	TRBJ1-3	AWSYPGGAGNTIY
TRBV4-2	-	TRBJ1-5	ASSQEYRSNQPQH
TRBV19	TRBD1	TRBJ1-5	ASSEAGTVSNQPQH
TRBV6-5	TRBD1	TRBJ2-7	ATGQGKGEQY
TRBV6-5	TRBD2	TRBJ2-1	ASRGTSGGANEQF
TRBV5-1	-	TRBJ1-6	ASSFDDSPLH
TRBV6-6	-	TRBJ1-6	ASRPLGSSSPLH
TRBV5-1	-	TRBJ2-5	ASSPNSKRKETQY
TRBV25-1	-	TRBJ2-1	ASSDRNNEQF
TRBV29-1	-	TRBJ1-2	SVEEGLGNYGYT